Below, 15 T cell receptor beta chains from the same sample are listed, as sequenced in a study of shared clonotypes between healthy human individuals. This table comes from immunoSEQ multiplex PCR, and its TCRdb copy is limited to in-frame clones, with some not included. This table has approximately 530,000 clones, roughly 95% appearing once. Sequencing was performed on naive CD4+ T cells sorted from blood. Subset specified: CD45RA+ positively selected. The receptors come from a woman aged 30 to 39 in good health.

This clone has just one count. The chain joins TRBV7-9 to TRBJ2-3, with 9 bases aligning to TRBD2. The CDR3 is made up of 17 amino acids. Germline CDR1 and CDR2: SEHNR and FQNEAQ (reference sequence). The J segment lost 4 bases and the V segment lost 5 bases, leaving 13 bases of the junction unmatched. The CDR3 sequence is CASSIWTSVGTADTQYF. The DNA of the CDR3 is TGTGCCAGCAGCATATGGACTAGCGTTGGGACGGCAGATACGCAGTATTTT.

CDR3: CASSATGRYEQYF. The CDR3 DNA sequence: TGTGCCAGTAGTGCCACAGGGAGATACGAGCAGTACTTC. This sequence joins TRBV19 and TRBJ2-7, with TRBD1 as a possible D gene (6 bases). The V gene's germline CDR1 is LNHDA and CDR2 SQIVND (reference sequence). The germline V and J ends were trimmed by 5 bases and 4 bases, with 12 bases remaining between them. There are 13 residues in the CDR3.

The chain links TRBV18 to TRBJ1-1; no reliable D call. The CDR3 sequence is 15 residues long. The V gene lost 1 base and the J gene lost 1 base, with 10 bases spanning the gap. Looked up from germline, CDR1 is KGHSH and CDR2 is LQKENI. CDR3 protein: CASSPQQAGNTEAFF. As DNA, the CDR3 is TGTGCCAGCTCACCACAACAAGCCGGGAACACTGAAGCTTTCTTT.

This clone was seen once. The CDR3 bases are TGCGCCAGCAGCCAAGATCAGAGGAATGAGCAGTTCTTC. This sequence encodes CASSQDQRNEQFF. The V call is TRBV4-1, the J call TRBJ2-1; D unresolved. CDR1 MGHRA and CDR2 YSYEKL come from the germline V gene. V lost 0 bases and J lost 7, with 7 bases in between. This CDR3 is built from 13 residues.

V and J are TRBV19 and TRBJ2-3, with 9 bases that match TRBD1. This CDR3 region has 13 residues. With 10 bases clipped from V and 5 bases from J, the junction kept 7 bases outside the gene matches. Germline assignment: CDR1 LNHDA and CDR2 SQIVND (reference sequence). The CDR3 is CAISQGAGDTQYF. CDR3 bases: TGTGCCATTTCACAGGGGGCTGGAGATACGCAGTATTTT.

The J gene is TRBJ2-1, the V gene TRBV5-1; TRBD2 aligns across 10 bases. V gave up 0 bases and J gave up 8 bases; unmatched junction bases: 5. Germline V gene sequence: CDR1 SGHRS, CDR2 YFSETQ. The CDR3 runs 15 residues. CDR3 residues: CASSLESGRVDEQFF. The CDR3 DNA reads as TGCGCCAGCAGCTTGGAGAGCGGGAGGGTTGATGAGCAGTTCTTC.

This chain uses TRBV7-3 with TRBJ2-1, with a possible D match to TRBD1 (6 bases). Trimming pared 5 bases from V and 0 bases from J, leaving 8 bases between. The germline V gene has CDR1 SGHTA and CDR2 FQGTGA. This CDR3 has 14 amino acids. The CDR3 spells CASSTGSSYNEQFF. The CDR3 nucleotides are TGTGCCAGCAGCACAGGGTCCTCCTACAATGAGCAGTTCTTC.

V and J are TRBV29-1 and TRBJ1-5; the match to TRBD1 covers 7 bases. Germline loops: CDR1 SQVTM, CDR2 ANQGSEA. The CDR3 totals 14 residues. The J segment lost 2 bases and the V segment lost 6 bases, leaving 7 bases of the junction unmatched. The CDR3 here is CSVKPGTGNQPQHF. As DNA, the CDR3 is TGCAGCGTAAAACCCGGGACAGGCAATCAGCCCCAGCATTTT.

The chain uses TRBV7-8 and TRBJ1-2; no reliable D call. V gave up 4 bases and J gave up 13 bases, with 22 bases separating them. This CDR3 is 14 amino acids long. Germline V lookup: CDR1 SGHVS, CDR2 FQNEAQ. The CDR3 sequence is CASSWQPDGVEGTF. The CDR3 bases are TGTGCCAGCAGCTGGCAACCGGACGGAGTTGAGGGCACCTTC.

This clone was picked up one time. The CDR3 loop reads CASSVYETQYF. The CDR3 DNA reads TGTGCCAGCAGTGTCTATGAGACCCAGTACTTC. V usage is TRBV2 and J usage is TRBJ2-5; D gene ambiguous. CDR1 is SNHLY and CDR2 is FYNNEI in the germline V gene. V dropped 4 bases and J dropped 5 bases, with 5 bases sitting between them. This CDR3 has 11 residues. Complete variable domain (other parts from reference TRBV2 and TRBJ2-5): EPEVTQTPSHQVTQMGQEVILRCVPISNHLYFYWYRQILGQKVEFLVSFYNNEISEKSEIFDDQFSVERPDGSNFTLKIRSTKLEDSAMYFCASSVYETQYFGPGTRLLVL.

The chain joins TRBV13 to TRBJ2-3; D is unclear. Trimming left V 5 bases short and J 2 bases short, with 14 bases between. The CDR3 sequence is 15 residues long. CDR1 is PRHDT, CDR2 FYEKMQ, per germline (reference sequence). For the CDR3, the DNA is TGTGCCAGCAGCCCCCGACTTGACCACACAGATACGCAGTATTTT. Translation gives CASSPRLDHTDTQYF.

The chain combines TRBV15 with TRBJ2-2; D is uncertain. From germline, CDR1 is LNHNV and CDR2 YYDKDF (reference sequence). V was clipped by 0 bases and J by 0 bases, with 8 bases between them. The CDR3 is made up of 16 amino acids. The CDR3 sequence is CATSRDPGSNTGELFF. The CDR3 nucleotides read TGTGCCACCAGCAGAGATCCAGGTTCGAACACCGGGGAGCTGTTTTTT.

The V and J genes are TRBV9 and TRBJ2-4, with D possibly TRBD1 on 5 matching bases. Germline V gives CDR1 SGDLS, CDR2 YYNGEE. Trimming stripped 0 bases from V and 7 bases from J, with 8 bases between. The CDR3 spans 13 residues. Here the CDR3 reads CASSVGAGNIQYF. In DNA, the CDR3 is TGTGCCAGCAGCGTAGGGGCAGGGAACATTCAGTACTTC.

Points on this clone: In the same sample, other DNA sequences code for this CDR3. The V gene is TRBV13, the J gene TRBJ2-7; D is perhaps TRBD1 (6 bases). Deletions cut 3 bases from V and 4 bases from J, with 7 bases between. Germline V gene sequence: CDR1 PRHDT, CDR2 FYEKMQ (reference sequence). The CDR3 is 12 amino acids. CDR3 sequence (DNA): TGTGCCAGCAGCTTCCAGGGGTACGAGCAGTACTTC. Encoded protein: CASSFQGYEQYF.

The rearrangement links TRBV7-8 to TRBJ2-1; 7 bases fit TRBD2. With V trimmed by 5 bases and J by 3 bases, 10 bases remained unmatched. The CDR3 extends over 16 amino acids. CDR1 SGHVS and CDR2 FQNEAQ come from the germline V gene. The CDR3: CASSGRADPSYNEQFF. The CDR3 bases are TGTGCCAGCAGCGGGAGGGCCGATCCTAGCTACAATGAGCAGTTCTTC.